This TCR beta chain was recovered during a study of post-analysis software for immune sequencing data. Study overall: Included courses were relapsing-remitting and secondary progressive multiple sclerosis; progressive-relapsing multiple sclerosis was also included.

The germline V gene has CDR1 SEHNR and CDR2 FQNEAQ (reference sequence). The CDR3 extends over 15 amino acids. With 6 bases removed from V and 2 bases from J, the gap between germline ends came to 15 bases. Unique molecular identifiers were carried by the TCR beta cDNA libraries. TCRdb itself ran the PCR reads through MiXCR, one entry per CDR3 protein. The repertoire holds fewer than 850,000 distinct CDR3 sequences, with 46% as singletons. This clonotype was seen a handful of times. Its specificity is unknown. Findings and caveats of the study: Elevated frequency relative to controls characterized 4 or 5 TRBV segments in patients, TRBV5-6, TRBV5-1 and TRBV20-1 among them.

The chain joins TRBV7-9 to TRBJ2-3, with a tentative D call TRBD2 (6 bases). Sequences were obtained from blood. The clonotype comes from a girl aged 5-17 years with multiple sclerosis. For the CDR3, the DNA is TGTGCCAGCAGTCGAAGACTAGGGAACACAGATACGCAGTATTTT. It codes for CASSRRLGNTDTQYF.